A selection of T cell receptor beta chains follows, all from one sample in a study of blood T cell repertoires in COVID-19. TCRdb keeps only in-frame clones here, not all; method: immunoSEQ multiplex PCR. The data hold some 270,000 clones, with less than 90% observed a single time. The source material was peripheral blood. These receptors came from a woman aged 40 to 50 who had recovered from COVID-19. Both conserved end residues are part of each CDR3. D genes are given only for firm matches. Only part of the rows carry a size: once, few, many, or a class if the clone is expanded.

cdr3_length j_call clone_size v_call d_call cdr3_nt cdr3_aa
16 TRBJ2-7 few TRBV5-1 - TGCGCCAGCAGCTTGGGCCCCTCGGCAGGGGGGTACGAGCAGTACTTC CASSLGPSAGGYEQYF
14 TRBJ1-3 once TRBV28 - TGTGCCAGCAGTTTGCGACAGGTTGGAAACACCATATATTTT CASSLRQVGNTIYF
15 TRBJ2-3 - TRBV5-1 - TGCGCCAGCAGTTTGCAGGGGGGCCGCACAGATACGCAGTATTTT CASSLQGGRTDTQYF
15 TRBJ2-3 - TRBV24-1 - TGTGCCACCAGTGGGCCCTCCTCTAGCACAGATACGCAGTATTTT CATSGPSSSTDTQYF
15 TRBJ1-5 - TRBV6-1 - TGTGCCAGCAGTGAACCTCAGGGAAGCAATCAGCCCCAGCATTTT CASSEPQGSNQPQHF
12 TRBJ2-4 once TRBV29-1 - TGCAGCGTTGCCAGGGCCGAAAACATTCAGTACTTC CSVARAENIQYF
15 TRBJ1-5 - TRBV19 - TGTGCCAGTAGTATAGAAGGTGGAGGGGCTCAGCCCCAGCATTTT CASSIEGGGAQPQHF
14 TRBJ1-2 - TRBV2 - TGTGCCAGCAGTCAAACTGACAGCCCCTATGGCTACACCTTC CASSQTDSPYGYTF
16 TRBJ1-4 many TRBV9 - TGTGCCAGCAGCGTAGGAATCCGCCAGGGAAGTGAAAAACTGTTTTTT CASSVGIRQGSEKLFF
14 TRBJ1-1 - TRBV5-4 - TGTGCCAGCAGCTTGGGGGGGGAGGCCACTGAAGCTTTCTTT CASSLGGEATEAFF
15 TRBJ1-5 - TRBV6-5 - TGTGCCAGCAGTTACCTCAGGGGTTCCAATCAGCCCCAGCATTTT CASSYLRGSNQPQHF
13 TRBJ1-2 few TRBV5-1 TRBD1 TGCGCCAGCAGCGTGGGACAGGGCGGTGGCTACACCTTC CASSVGQGGGYTF
15 TRBJ1-2 - TRBV7-8 TRBD1 TGTGCCAGCAGCTTACCCCGACAGGGGCGGGGTGGCTACACCTTC CASSLPRQGRGGYTF
14 TRBJ1-5 - TRBV28 - TGTGCCAGCAGTTTACCGTCCAGCGATCAGCCCCAGCATTTT CASSLPSSDQPQHF
14 TRBJ2-7 few TRBV2 - TGTGCCAGCAGTGAAGTCAGGGGTATGAGCGAGCAGTACTTC CASSEVRGMSEQYF
16 TRBJ2-7 - TRBV11-1 TRBD1 TGTGCCAGCAGCTGGGAGACAGGGGGCGTAATTTCCGAGCAGTACTTC CASSWETGGVISEQYF
13 TRBJ1-1 - TRBV4-1 TRBD1 TGCGCCAGCAGCTGGGACAGAAACACTGAAGCTTTCTTT CASSWDRNTEAFF
13 TRBJ2-7 - TRBV14 - TGTGCCAGCAGCCAGCAGATGGCCTACGAGCAGTACTTC CASSQQMAYEQYF
16 TRBJ2-1 - TRBV19 - TGTGCCAGTAGTATAGCGGGTGGCGGTTTTTTGTTAGAGCAGTTCTTC CASSIAGGGFLLEQFF
14 TRBJ1-1 - TRBV4-1 - TGCGCCAGCAGCTACCAGAATTTTAACACTGAAGCTTTCTTT CASSYQNFNTEAFF
18 TRBJ1-1 - TRBV5-1 TRBD1 TGCGCCAGCAGCTTGGTTCCCGGACAGGGTTCGCAGGACACTGAAGCTTTCTTT CASSLVPGQGSQDTEAFF
14 TRBJ2-3 - TRBV11-2 TRBD2 TGTGCCAGCAGCTTCAAACGGGGGGCAGATACGCAGTATTTT CASSFKRGADTQYF